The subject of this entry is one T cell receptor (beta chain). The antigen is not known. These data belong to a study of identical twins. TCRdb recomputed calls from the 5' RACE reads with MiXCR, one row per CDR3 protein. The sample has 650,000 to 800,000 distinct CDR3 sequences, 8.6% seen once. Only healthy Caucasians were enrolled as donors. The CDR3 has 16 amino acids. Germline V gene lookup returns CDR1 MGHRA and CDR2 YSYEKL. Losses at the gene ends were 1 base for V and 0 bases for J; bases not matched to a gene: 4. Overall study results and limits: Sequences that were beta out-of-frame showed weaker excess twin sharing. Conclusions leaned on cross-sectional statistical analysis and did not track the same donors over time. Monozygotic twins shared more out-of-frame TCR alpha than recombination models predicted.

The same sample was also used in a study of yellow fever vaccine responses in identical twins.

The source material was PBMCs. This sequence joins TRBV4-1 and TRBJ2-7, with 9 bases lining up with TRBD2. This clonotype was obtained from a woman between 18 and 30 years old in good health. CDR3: CASSQAGAGGSYEQYF. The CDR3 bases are TGCGCCAGCAGCCAAGCTGGAGCGGGAGGCTCCTACGAGCAGTACTTC.